The clone carrying this T cell receptor (beta chain) was picked up a small number of times. The data stem from a study of blood T cell repertoires in COVID-19. Turning to the study itself: The cDNA or gDNA used as material had been derived from T cells, B-cell-depleted T cells, or PBMCs.

Data came from immunoSEQ multiplex PCR; TCRdb stores just in-frame clones and leaves some out. The sample has some 120,000 clones, roughly four fifths seen once. Trimming cost V 9 bases and J 10 bases; bases outside gene matches: 7. The length of the CDR3 is 13 residues. This sequence joins TRBV23-1 and TRBJ1-6; 9 bases fit TRBD1. TRBV23-1 carries the ORF label, with uncertain function. The receptor comes from a human donor in a cohort sampled during active COVID-19. Sequencing was carried out using peripheral blood. CDR3 amino acids: CASTGTGSSPLHF. In nucleotides, the CDR3 is TGCGCCAGTACCGGGACAGGGAGCTCACCCCTCCACTTT.